This T cell receptor (beta chain) was obtained from a study of vaccination effects on CD4 cells after COVID-19. About the study: After the second dose, samples were taken at median day 72.

Note on this clone: Its antigen remains unknown.

Sequencing used immunoSEQ multiplex PCR; TCRdb keeps in-frame clones, though not all of them. In the table there are some 35,000 clones, just under 85% of which are singletons. Antigen-specific CD4+ T cells were expanded (with viral peptide pools) by the ViraFEST assay ahead of sequencing. Once cultured for approximately ten days, the cells underwent separation to obtain CD4+ T cells. Vaccination of participants consisted of two doses of either the BNT162b2 or mRNA-1273 vaccine. This clonotype was sampled from a human donor who received a COVID-19 vaccine. Some clones in this sample may be carry-over from other donors' samples. Sequenced material: CD4+ T cells from PBMCs cultured with HCoV-NL63 spike peptides, taken after COVID-19 vaccination.

The CDR3 bases are TGTGCCAGCTGCAGGGGGTCTGGGAACACTGAAGCTTTCTTT. Its translation is CASCRGSGNTEAFF. The chain has TRBV2 and TRBJ1-1; TRBD1 matches 7 bases. This CDR3 contains 14 residues. Germline CDR1 is SNHLY and CDR2 is FYNNEI. V lost 8 bases and J lost 1; bases outside the gene matches: 7. The variable domain in full, completed from reference TRBV2 and TRBJ1-1, reads EPEVTQTPSHQVTQMGQEVILRCVPISNHLYFYWYRQILGQKVEFLVSFYNNEISEKSEIFDDQFSVERPDGSNFTLKIRSTKLEDSAMYFCASCRGSGNTEAFFGQGTRLTVV.